Presented here are 23 T cell receptor beta chains from one specimen sequenced in a study of blood T cell repertoires in COVID-19. TCRdb's copy holds only in-frame clones and misses some; the assay was immunoSEQ multiplex PCR. The sample lists about 150,000 clones; approximately 86% were seen once. What was sequenced was peripheral blood. The source is a man between 65 and 85 years old with acute or convalescent COVID-19.

The V and J genes are TRBV4-3 and TRBJ2-1; 10 bases fit TRBD2. The CDR3 consists of 16 residues. Germline CDR1 is LGHNA and CDR2 is YSLEER. The ends lost 4 bases at V and 2 bases at J; junction bases unmatched: 5. CDR3 residues: CASSRVAGGPYNEQFF. For the CDR3, the DNA is TGCGCCAGCAGCCGTGTAGCGGGAGGTCCCTACAATGAGCAGTTCTTC.

This sequence joins TRBV7-9 and TRBJ2-3; 13 nucleotides match TRBD2. The junction had 7 bases not matched to a gene; V was cut back by 5 bases and J by 5 bases. Germline V gene sequence: CDR1 SEHNR, CDR2 FQNEAQ (reference sequence). The CDR3 consists of 16 residues. The CDR3 bases are TGTGCCAGCAGCAAGAGGACTAGCGGGAGAGGAGATACGCAGTATTTT. It specifies CASSKRTSGRGDTQYF.

The rearrangement links TRBV19 to TRBJ1-1; D possibly corresponds to TRBD1 (6 bases). Germline CDR1 reads LNHDA; CDR2 reads SQIVND (reference sequence). The V end was cut by 1 base, the J end by 4 bases, with 10 bases between. The CDR3 is made up of 14 amino acids. CDR3 nucleotides: TGTGCCAGTAGTATAGCCTCAGGGGTCACTGAAGCTTTCTTT. This encodes CASSIASGVTEAFF.

The chain couples TRBV24-1 to TRBJ2-1; TRBD2 matches at 7 bases. The CDR3 is 15 residues long. The germline V gene encodes CDR1 KGHDR and CDR2 SFDVKD. Germline trimming cut 5 bases from V and 4 bases from J; bases unmatched to any gene: 7. The CDR3 loop is CATSGGRARYNEQFF. The CDR3 DNA sequence: TGTGCCACCAGTGGGGGGAGGGCCAGGTACAATGAGCAGTTCTTC.

This clone occurred once. The gene calls are TRBV28 and TRBJ2-2, with 8 bases matching TRBD1. Germline V gives CDR1 MDHEN, CDR2 SYDVKM. The CDR3 is 17 residues long. Trimming took 5 bases from V and 7 from J; bases not matched to a gene: 15. The CDR3 nucleotides are TGTGCCAGCAGTCCTCTATCAGGGGGCGCAGTTTACGGGGAGCTGTTTTTT. This sequence encodes CASSPLSGGAVYGELFF.

The J gene is TRBJ1-1, the V gene TRBV19; 9 bases are a match to TRBD1. CDR3 size: 13 residues. The V segment lost 10 bases and the J segment 1 base; nucleotides outside the gene matches: 4. Germline CDR1 and CDR2: LNHDA and SQIVND (reference sequence). CDR3 amino acids: CATGTGPNTEAFF. The DNA of the CDR3 is TGTGCCACCGGGACAGGGCCGAACACTGAAGCTTTCTTT.

The chain uses TRBV2 and TRBJ1-5, with D unclear. CDR3 size: 14 residues. V dropped 3 bases and J dropped 2 bases, with 8 bases sitting between them. Per germline, CDR1 SNHLY and CDR2 FYNNEI. CDR3 loop: CASSDITGNQPQHF. The CDR3 bases are TGTGCCAGCAGTGACATAACGGGCAATCAGCCCCAGCATTTT.

The V gene is TRBV6-6, the J gene TRBJ1-6; possibly TRBD1 for D (5 bases). The CDR3 is made up of 13 amino acids. Germline lookup yields CDR1 MNHNY and CDR2 SVGAGI (reference sequence). Trimming left V 5 bases short and J 5 bases short, with 7 bases between. The CDR3 loop is CASSPTDNSPLHF. CDR3 nucleotide sequence: TGTGCCAGCAGTCCGACAGATAATTCACCCCTCCACTTT.

In DNA form, the CDR3 reads TGCGCCAGCAGCCAATTCTCCGGGTGGACTAGCGGGAAAGCGAACACCGGGGAGCTGTTTTTT. Translating gives CASSQFSGWTSGKANTGELFF. The rearrangement links TRBV4-1 to TRBJ2-2; 12 bases agree with TRBD2. CDR1 is MGHRA and CDR2 is YSYEKL in the germline V gene. This CDR3 region has 21 residues. Trimming removed 2 bases from V and 0 bases from J; junction bases left unmatched: 13.

This chain links TRBV3-1 (or the pseudogene TRBV3-2) with TRBJ2-7; 11 bases match TRBD2. The CDR3 is 15 amino acids. The junction had 4 bases not matched to a gene; V was cut back by 6 bases and J by 0 bases. Germline assignment: CDR1 LGHDT and CDR2 YNNKEL (reference sequence). The CDR3 DNA is TGTGCCAGCAGTTGGGGACTAGCGGCCTCCTACGAGCAGTACTTC. It translates to CASSWGLAASYEQYF.

The chain joins TRBV7-9 to TRBJ2-7; 10 bases align to TRBD2. With V trimmed by 7 bases and J by 2 bases, 5 bases remained unmatched. CDR1 is SEHNR, CDR2 FQNEAQ, per germline (reference sequence). This CDR3 contains 14 residues. CDR3 sequence reads: CASTRAGGPYEQYF. CDR3 nucleotides: TGTGCCAGCACCCGAGCGGGAGGGCCCTACGAGCAGTACTTC.

The rearrangement links TRBV4-1 to TRBJ2-7, with 10 positions matching TRBD2. Trimming took 2 bases from V and 4 from J; bases not matched to a gene: 8. The CDR3 covers 16 residues. The germline gives CDR1 MGHRA, CDR2 YSYEKL. In DNA form, the CDR3 reads TGCGCCAGCAGCCAATCGTCTAGCGGGAGATATTACGAGCAGTACTTC. Protein: CASSQSSSGRYYEQYF.

The V and J genes are TRBV6-6 and TRBJ2-7; 7 bases agree with TRBD1. The CDR3 consists of 14 residues. V lost 5 bases to trimming and J lost 2 bases; unmatched junction nucleotides: 6. Germline loops: CDR1 MNHNY, CDR2 SVGAGI (reference sequence). The CDR3: CASSAMDRTYEQYF. CDR3 nucleotide sequence: TGTGCCAGCAGTGCGATGGACAGGACCTACGAGCAGTACTTC.

The V call is TRBV9, the J call TRBJ2-1, with 15 bases that match TRBD2. Germline V gene data show CDR1 as SGDLS and CDR2 as YYNGEE. The CDR3 is 14 amino acids. V gave up 3 bases and J gave up 10 bases; unmatched junction bases: 2. CDR3 region: CASSEGLAGGEQFF. Written as DNA, the CDR3 is TGTGCCAGCAGCGAGGGACTAGCGGGAGGCGAGCAGTTCTTC.

The chain joins TRBV5-5 to TRBJ1-5; 7 nucleotides match TRBD1. The V gene's germline CDR1 is SGHKS and CDR2 YYEKEE (reference sequence). The CDR3 is 15 residues long. V dropped 3 bases and J dropped 4; count of bases not matched to a gene: 7. CDR3 in amino acids: CASSSMDRRNQPQHF. Here the CDR3 DNA reads TGTGCCAGCAGCTCAATGGACAGGAGGAATCAGCCCCAGCATTTT.

This chain connects TRBV2 to TRBJ2-7, with no clear D. V lost 1 base to trimming and J lost 2 bases, with 9 bases between them. There are 14 residues in the CDR3. Germline assignment: CDR1 SNHLY and CDR2 FYNNEI. CDR3 sequence: CASSEGLVAYEQYF. Written as DNA, the CDR3 is TGTGCCAGCAGTGAAGGCCTAGTAGCCTACGAGCAGTACTTC.

The chain joins TRBV7-2 to TRBJ2-1; D is possibly TRBD2 (5 bases). The germline V gene encodes CDR1 SGHTA and CDR2 FQGNSA. CDR3 length: 15 residues. The germline V and J ends were trimmed by 4 bases and 5 bases, with 15 bases remaining between them. This CDR3 reads CASSWRRGRNNEQFF. CDR3 DNA sequence: TGTGCCAGCAGCTGGCGTCGAGGGCGAAACAATGAGCAGTTCTTC.

This chain joins TRBV18 and TRBJ2-4, with D perhaps TRBD2 (5 bases). CDR1 is KGHSH and CDR2 is LQKENI in the germline V gene. This CDR3 has 14 amino acids. Trimming stripped 1 base from V and 9 bases from J, with 13 bases between. For the CDR3, the DNA is TGTGCCAGCTCACCACTTCAGGAGGTTAGCATTCAGTACTTC. It encodes CASSPLQEVSIQYF.

This chain joins TRBV27 and TRBJ1-2; D perhaps matches TRBD1 (6 bases). From germline, CDR1 is MNHEY and CDR2 SMNVEV (reference sequence). Trimming shortened V by 5 bases and J by 4 bases, and 14 bases separated the two germline ends. The CDR3 is 14 amino acids. CDR3 coding DNA: TGTGCCAGCAGTCCCACAGGGCCCGTCTATGGCTACACCTTC. This sequence encodes CASSPTGPVYGYTF.

This clone has just one count. This chain links TRBV5-1 with TRBJ2-1; TRBD1 aligns across 12 bases. The V gene end was trimmed by 0 bases and the J gene end by 9 bases; junction bases not matched to a gene: 7. This CDR3 region has 16 residues. The V gene's germline CDR1 is SGHRS and CDR2 YFSETQ. The DNA of the CDR3 is TGCGCCAGCAGCTTGGTGGGACAGGGGGCTGGGGGTGAGCAGTTCTTC. Its protein is CASSLVGQGAGGEQFF.

The genes are TRBV3-1 (or the pseudogene TRBV3-2) and TRBJ2-5; 7 nucleotides line up with TRBD2. Germline CDR1 LGHDT, CDR2 YNNKEL (reference sequence). The V gene end was trimmed by 1 base and the J gene end by 4 bases; junction bases not matched to a gene: 3. This CDR3 comprises 14 residues. As DNA, the CDR3 is TGTGCCAGCAGCCAAGCCGGGGGGTCAGAGACCCAGTACTTC. Its protein product is CASSQAGGSETQYF.

The chain links TRBV7-9 to TRBJ1-4; TRBD1 matches at 7 bases. The length of the CDR3 is 13 residues. Germline V lookup: CDR1 SEHNR, CDR2 FQNEAQ (reference sequence). Trimming cost V 6 bases and J 7 bases; bases outside gene matches: 5. The CDR3 here is CASSPTGAEKLFF. For the CDR3, the DNA is TGTGCCAGCAGTCCAACAGGGGCTGAAAAACTGTTTTTT.

This clone was picked up one time. The chain links TRBV2 to TRBJ2-1; 9 bases are shared with TRBD2. Germline V CDR1 and CDR2: SNHLY, FYNNEI. This CDR3 region has 13 residues. The junction had 1 base not matched to a gene; V was cut back by 6 bases and J by 4 bases. The CDR3 region is CASRTSGYNEQFF. The CDR3 nucleotides read TGTGCCAGCAGGACTAGCGGATACAATGAGCAGTTCTTC.